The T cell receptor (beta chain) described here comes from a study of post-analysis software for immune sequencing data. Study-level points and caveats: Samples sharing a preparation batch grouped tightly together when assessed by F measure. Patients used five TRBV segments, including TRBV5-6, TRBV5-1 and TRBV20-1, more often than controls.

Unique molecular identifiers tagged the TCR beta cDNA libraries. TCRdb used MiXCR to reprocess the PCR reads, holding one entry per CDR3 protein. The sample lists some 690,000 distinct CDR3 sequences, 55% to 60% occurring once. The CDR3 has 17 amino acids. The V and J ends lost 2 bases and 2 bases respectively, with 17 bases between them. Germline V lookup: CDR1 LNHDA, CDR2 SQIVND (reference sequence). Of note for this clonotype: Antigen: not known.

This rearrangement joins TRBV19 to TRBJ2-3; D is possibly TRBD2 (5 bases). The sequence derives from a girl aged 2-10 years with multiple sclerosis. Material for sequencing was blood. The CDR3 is CASSIRPSGGPTDTQYF. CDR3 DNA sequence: TGTGCCAGTAGTATAAGGCCCAGCGGAGGCCCCACAGATACGCAGTATTTT.